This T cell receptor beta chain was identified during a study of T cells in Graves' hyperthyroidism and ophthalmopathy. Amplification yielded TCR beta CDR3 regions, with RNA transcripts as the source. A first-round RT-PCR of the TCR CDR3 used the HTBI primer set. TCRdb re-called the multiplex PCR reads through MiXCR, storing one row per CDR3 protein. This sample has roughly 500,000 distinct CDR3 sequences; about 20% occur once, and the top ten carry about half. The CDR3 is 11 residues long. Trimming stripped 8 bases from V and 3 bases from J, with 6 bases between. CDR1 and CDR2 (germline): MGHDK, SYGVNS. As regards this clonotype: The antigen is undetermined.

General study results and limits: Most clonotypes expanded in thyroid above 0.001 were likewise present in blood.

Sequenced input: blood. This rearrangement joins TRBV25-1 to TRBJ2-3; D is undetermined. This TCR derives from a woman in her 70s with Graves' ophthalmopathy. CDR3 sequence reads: CASVATDTQYF. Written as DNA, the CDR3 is TGTGCCAGCGTCGCAACAGATACGCAGTATTTT.